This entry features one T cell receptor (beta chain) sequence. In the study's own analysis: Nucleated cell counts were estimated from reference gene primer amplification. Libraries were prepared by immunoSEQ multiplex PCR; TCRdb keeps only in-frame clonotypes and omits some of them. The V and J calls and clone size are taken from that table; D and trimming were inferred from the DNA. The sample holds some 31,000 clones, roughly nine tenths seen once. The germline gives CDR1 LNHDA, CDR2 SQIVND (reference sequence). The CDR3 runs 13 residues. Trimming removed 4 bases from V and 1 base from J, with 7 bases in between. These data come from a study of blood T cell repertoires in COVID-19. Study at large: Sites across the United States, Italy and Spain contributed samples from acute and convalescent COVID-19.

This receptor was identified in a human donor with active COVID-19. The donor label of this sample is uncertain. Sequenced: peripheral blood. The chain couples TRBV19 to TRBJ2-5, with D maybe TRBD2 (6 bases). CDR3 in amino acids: CASSSSGQETQYF. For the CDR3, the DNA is TGTGCCAGTAGTAGTAGCGGCCAAGAGACCCAGTACTTC.